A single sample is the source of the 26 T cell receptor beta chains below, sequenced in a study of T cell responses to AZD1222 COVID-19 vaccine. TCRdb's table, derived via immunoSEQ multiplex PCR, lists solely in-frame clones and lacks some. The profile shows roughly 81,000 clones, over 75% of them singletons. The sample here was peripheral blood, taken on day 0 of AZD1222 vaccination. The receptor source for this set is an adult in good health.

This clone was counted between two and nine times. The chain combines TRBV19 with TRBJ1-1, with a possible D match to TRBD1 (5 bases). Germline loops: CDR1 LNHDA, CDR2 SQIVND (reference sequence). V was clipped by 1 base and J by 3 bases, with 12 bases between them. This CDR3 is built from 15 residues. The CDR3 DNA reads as TGTGCCAGTAGTATAGCGCCCGGGGGTCACACTGAAGCTTTCTTT. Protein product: CASSIAPGGHTEAFF.

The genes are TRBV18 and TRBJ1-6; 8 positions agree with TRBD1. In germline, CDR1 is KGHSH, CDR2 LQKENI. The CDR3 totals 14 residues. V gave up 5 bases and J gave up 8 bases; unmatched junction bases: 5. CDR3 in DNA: TGTGCCAGCTCAACATCAGGGGGCGATTCACCCCTCCACTTT. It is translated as CASSTSGGDSPLHF.

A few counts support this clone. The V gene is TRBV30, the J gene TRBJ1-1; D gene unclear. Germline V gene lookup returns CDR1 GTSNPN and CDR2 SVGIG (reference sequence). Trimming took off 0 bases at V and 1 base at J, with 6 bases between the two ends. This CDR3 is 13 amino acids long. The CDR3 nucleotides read TGTGCCTGGAGTGTCGCCGGGAACACTGAAGCTTTCTTT. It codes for CAWSVAGNTEAFF.

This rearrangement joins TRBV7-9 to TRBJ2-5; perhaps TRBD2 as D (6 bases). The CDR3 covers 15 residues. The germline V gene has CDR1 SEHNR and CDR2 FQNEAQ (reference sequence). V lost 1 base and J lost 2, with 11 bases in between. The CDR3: CASSLGGLFQETQYF. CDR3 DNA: TGTGCCAGCAGCTTAGGGGGACTGTTTCAAGAGACCCAGTACTTC.

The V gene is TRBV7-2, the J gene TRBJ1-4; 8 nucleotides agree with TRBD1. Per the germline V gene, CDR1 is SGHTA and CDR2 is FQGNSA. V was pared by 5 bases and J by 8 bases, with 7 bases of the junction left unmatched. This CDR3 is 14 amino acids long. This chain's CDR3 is CASSLGTGNEKLFF. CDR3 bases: TGTGCCAGCAGCCTAGGGACAGGCAACGAAAAACTGTTTTTT.

The CDR3 loop is CASSLTNEQFF. DNA for the CDR3: TGTGCCAGCAGCTTAACCAATGAGCAGTTCTTC. J is TRBJ2-1 and V is TRBV11-3; D is uncertain. Trimming removed 2 bases from V and 6 bases from J, with 2 bases in between. Germline V gene data show CDR1 as SGHNT and CDR2 as YENEEA. This CDR3 region has 11 residues. Full variable domain (outside the CDR3, taken from reference TRBV11-3 and TRBJ2-1): EAGVVQSPRYKIIEKKQPVAFWCNPISGHNTLYWYLQNLGQGPELLIRYENEEAVDDSQLPKDRFSAERLKGVDSTLKIQPAELGDSAVYLCASSLTNEQFFGPGTRLTVL.

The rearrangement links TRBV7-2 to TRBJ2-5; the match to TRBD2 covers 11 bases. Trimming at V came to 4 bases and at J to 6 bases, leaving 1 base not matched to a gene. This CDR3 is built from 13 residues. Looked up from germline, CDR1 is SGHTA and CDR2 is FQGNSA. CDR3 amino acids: CASSSTSGKTQYF. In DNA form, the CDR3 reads TGTGCCAGCAGCTCGACTAGCGGGAAGACCCAGTACTTC.

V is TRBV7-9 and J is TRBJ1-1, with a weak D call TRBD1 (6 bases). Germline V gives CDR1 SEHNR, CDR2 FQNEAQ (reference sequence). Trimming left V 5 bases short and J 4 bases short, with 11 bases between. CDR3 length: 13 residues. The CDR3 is CASSLQGGTEAFF. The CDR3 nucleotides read TGTGCCAGCAGCCTACAAGGGGGCACTGAAGCTTTCTTT.

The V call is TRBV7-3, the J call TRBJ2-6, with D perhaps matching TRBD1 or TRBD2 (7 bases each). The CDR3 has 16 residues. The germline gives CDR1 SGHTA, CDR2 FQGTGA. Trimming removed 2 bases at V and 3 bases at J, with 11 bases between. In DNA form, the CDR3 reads TGTGCCAGCAGCTTATCAGGGGGGGGTGGGGCCAACGTCCTGACTTTC. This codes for CASSLSGGGGANVLTF.

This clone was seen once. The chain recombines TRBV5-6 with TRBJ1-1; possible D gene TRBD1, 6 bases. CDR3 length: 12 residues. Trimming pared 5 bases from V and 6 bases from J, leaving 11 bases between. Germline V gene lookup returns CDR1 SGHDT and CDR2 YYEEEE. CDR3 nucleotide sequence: TGTGCCAGCAGGCGAACAGGGTCTGAAGCTTTCTTT. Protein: CASRRTGSEAFF.

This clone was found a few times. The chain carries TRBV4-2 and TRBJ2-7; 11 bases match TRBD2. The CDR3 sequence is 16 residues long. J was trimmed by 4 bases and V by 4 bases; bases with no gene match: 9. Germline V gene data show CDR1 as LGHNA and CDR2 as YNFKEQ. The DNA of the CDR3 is TGTGCCAGCAGCCGAATAACTAGCGGGAGTGTGTACGAGCAGTACTTC. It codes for CASSRITSGSVYEQYF.

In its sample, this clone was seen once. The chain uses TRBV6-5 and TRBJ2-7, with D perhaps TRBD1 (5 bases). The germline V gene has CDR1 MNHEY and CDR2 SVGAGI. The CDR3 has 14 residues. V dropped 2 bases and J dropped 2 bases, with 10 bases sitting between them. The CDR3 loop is CASSYDLGAYEQYF. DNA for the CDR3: TGTGCCAGCAGTTACGATCTAGGGGCCTACGAGCAGTACTTC.

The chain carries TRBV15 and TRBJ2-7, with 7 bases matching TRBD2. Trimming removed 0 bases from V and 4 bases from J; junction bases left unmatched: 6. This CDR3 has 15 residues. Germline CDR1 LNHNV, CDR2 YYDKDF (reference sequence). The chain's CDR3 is CATSRDYSGTYEQYF. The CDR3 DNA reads TGTGCCACCAGCAGAGATTACAGCGGGACTTACGAGCAGTACTTC.

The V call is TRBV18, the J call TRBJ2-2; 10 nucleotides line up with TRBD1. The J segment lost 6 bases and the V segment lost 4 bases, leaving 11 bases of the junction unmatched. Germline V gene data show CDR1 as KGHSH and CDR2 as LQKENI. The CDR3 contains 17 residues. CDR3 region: CASSLQTGTGVSGELFF. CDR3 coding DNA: TGTGCCAGCTCACTCCAAACCGGGACAGGGGTCTCCGGGGAGCTGTTTTTT.

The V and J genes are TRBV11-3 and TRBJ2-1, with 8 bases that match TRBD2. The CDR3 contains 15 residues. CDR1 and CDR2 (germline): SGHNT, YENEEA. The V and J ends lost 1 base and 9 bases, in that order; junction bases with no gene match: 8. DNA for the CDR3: TGTGCCAGCAGCTTAGGGGGGCGGAGCGGGAGTGAGCAGTTCTTC. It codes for CASSLGGRSGSEQFF.

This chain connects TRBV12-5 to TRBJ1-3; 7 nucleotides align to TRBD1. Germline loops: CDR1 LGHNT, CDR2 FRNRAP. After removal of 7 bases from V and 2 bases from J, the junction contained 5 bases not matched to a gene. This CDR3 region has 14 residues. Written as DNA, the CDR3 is TGTGCTAGTGCCGTCCAGGGGGCTGGAAACACCATATATTTT. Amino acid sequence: CASAVQGAGNTIYF.

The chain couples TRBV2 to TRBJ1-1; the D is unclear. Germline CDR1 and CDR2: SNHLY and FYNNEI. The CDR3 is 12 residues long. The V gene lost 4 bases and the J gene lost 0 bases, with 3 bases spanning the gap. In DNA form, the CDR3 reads TGTGCCAGCAGTGTGATGAACACTGAAGCTTTCTTT. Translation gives CASSVMNTEAFF.

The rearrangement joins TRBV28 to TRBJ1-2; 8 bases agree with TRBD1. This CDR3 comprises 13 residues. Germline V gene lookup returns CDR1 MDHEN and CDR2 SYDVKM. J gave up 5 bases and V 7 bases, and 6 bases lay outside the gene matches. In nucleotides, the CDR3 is TGTGCCAGCAACGGACAGGGTCCATATGGCTACACCTTC. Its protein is CASNGQGPYGYTF.

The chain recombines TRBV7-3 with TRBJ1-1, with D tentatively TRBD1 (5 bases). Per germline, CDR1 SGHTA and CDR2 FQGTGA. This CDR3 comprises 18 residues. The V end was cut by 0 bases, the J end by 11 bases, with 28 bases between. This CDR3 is CASSLTGIRDGERAGAFF. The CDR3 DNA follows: TGTGCCAGCAGCTTAACGGGTATTCGGGACGGAGAGAGGGCAGGCGCTTTCTTT.

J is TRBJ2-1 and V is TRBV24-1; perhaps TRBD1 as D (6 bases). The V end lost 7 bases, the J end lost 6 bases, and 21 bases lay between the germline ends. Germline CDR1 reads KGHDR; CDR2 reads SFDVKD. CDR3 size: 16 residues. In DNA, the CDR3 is TGTGCCACCAGATCAAACAGGGAAGGACCTCCCAATGAGCAGTTCTTC. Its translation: CATRSNREGPPNEQFF.

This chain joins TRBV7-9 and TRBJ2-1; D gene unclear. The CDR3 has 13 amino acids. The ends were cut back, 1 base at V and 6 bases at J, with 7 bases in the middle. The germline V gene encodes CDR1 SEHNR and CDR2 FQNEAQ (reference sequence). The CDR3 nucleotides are TGTGCCAGCAGCTTAGGATCCCGCAATGAGCAGTTCTTC. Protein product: CASSLGSRNEQFF. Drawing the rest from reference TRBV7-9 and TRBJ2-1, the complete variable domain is DTGVSQNPRHKITKRGQNVTFRCDPISEHNRLYWYRQTLGQGPEFLTYFQNEAQLEKSRLLSDRFSAERPKGSFSTLEIQRTEQGDSAMYLCASSLGSRNEQFFGPGTRLTVL.

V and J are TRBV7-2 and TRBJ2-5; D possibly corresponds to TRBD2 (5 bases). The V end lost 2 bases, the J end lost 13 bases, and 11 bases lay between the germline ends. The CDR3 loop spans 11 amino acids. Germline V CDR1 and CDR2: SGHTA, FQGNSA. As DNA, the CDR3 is TGTGCCAGCAGCTTACTGGGAGTTTTGTACTTC. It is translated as CASSLLGVLYF. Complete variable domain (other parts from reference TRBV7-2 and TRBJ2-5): GAGVSQSPSNKVTEKGKDVELRCDPISGHTALYWYRQSLGQGLEFLIYFQGNSAPDKSGLPSDRFSAERTGGSVSTLTIQRTQQEDSAVYLCASSLLGVLYFGPGTRLLVL.

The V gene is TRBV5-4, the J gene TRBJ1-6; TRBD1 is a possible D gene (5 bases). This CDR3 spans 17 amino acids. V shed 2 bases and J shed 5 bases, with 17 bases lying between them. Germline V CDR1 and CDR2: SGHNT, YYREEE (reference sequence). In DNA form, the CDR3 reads TGTGCCAGCAGCTTCGCTTCAGGGAACACAGATAATTCACCCCTCCACTTT. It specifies CASSFASGNTDNSPLHF. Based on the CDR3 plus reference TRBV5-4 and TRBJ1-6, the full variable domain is ETGVTQSPTHLIKTRGQQVTLRCSSQSGHNTVSWYQQALGQGPQFIFQYYREEENGRGNFPPRFSGLQFPNYSSELNVNALELDDSALYLCASSFASGNTDNSPLHFGNGTRLTVT.

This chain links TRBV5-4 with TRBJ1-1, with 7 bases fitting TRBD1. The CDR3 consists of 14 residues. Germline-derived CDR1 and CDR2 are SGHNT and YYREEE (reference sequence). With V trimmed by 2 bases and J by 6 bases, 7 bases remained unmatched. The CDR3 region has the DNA TGTGCCAGCAGCTTTTCCAGGGGGGGATCTGAAGCTTTCTTT. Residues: CASSFSRGGSEAFF.

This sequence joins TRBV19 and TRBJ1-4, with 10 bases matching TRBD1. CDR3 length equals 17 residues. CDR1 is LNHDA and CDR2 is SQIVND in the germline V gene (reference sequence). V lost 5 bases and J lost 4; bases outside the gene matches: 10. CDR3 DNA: TGTGCCAGTAGTCCTGGGACAGGGGTTCAGGGTAATGAAAAACTGTTTTTT. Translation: CASSPGTGVQGNEKLFF.

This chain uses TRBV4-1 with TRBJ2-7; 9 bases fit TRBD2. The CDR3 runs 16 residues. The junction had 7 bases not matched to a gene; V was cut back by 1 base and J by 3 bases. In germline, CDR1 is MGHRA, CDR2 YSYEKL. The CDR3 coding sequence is TGCGCCAGCAGCCAAGGGTTAGCGGGAGAAATCTACGAGCAGTACTTC. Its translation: CASSQGLAGEIYEQYF.